This TCR beta chain appears in the sequencing data of a study of blood T cell repertoires in COVID-19. The wider study: Collection of acute and convalescent COVID-19 samples took place in the United States, Italy and Spain.

V was clipped by 1 base and J by 1 base, with 12 bases between them. This CDR3 region has 15 residues. Germline V gene lookup returns CDR1 SGHDT and CDR2 YYEEEE. Libraries were prepared by immunoSEQ multiplex PCR; TCRdb keeps only in-frame clonotypes and omits some of them. Among about 52,000 clones listed, around 84% were seen once. The source material was peripheral blood. V is TRBV5-6 and J is TRBJ2-7, with TRBD1 as a possible D gene (6 bases). This TCR was sampled from a man in his 70s with acute or convalescent COVID-19. The CDR3 DNA follows: TGTGCCAGCAGCTTGACAGGGACAACATCCTACGAGCAGTACGTC. It is translated as CASSLTGTTSYEQYV.